Sequencing of this T cell receptor (beta chain) was carried out in a study of T cells after yellow fever vaccination. Study results and limitations: Contaminating bulk clonotypes could be abundant in FACS-sorted repertoires.

Germline lookup yields CDR1 SEHNR and CDR2 FQNEAQ (reference sequence). The CDR3 runs 16 residues. V gave up 5 bases and J gave up 5 bases; unmatched junction bases: 10. This clonotype was observed a few times. Antigen unknown. Each CDR3 protein gets one entry after TCRdb re-called the 5' RACE reads with MiXCR. The sample includes almost 600,000 distinct CDR3 sequences, roughly 13% of them seen just once. The sample here was PBMCs, taken on the day of the yellow fever booster vaccination. This rearrangement joins TRBV7-9 to TRBJ2-1; TRBD2 matches at 9 bases. The receptor's source is a man aged 25 to 45 who received the YFV17D yellow fever vaccine. In DNA, the CDR3 is TGTGCCAGCAGCCCGCTAGTAAGACTAGCGGACAATGAGCAGTTCTTC. Translating it yields CASSPLVRLADNEQFF.